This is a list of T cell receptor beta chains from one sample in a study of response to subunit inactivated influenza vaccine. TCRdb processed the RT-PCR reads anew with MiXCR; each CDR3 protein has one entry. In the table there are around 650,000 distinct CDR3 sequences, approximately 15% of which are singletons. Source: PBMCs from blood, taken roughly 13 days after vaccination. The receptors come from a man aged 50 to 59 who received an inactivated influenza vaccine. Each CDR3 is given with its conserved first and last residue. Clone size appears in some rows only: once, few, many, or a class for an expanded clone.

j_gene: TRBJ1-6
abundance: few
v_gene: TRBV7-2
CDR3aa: CASSQGPGSYSPLHF

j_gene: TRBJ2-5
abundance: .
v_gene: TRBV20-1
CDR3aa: CSAKRTIQETQYF

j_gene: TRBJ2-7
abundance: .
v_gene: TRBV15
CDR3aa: CATSRAAPSYEQYF

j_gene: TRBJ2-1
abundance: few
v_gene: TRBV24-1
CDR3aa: CATSGRDNEQFF

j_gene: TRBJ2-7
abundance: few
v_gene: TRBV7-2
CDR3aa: CASSLGPLGGGYEQYF

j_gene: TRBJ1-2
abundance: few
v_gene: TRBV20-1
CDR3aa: CSARGVQDFNYGYTF

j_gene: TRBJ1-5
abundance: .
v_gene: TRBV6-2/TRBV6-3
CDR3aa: CASRPGQIHNQPQHF

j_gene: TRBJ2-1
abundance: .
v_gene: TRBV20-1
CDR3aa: CSAQPGLAGVDEQFF

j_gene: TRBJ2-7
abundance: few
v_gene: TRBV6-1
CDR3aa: CASSSSGYLSEQYF

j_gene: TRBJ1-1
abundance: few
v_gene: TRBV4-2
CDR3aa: CASSQTQGFKGTEAFF

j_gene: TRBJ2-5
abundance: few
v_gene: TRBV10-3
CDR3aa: CAIGGGGDISYQETQYF

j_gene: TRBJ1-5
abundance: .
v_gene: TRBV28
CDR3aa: CASTGTAKGQPQHF

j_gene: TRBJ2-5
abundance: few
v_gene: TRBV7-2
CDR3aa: CASSFGLAGVQETQYF

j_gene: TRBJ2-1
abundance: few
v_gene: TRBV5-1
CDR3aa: CASSPSGNNEQFF

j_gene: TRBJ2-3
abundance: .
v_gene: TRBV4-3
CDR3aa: CASSQELPSSTDTQYF

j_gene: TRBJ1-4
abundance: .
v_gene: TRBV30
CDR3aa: CAWSVGGGNEKLFF

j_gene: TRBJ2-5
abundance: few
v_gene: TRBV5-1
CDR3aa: CASSLKQGQETQYF

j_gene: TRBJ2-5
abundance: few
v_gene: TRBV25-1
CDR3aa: CASSLTSGPTQETQYF

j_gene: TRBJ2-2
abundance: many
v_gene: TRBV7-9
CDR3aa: CASSFQTGELFF

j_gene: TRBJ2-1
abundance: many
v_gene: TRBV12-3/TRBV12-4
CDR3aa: CASRLSGPTYNEQFF

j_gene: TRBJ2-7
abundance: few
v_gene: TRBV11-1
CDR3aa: CASSLVGGQGADTLEQYF

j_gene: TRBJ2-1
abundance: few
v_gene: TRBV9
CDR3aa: CASSERIAGAYNEQFF

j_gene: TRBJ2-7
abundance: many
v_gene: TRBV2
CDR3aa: CASSESQYEQYF

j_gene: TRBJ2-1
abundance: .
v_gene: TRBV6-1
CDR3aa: CASRASGSGYEQFF

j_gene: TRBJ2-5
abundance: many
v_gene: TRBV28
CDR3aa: CASSLAGGFQETQYF

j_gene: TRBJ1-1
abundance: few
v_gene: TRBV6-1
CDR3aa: CASRTRTGATTEAFF

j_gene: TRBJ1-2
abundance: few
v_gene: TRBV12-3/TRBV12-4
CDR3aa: CASDTDASKAYGYTF

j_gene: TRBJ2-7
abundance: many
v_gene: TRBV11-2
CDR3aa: CASSLGAGFSYEQYF

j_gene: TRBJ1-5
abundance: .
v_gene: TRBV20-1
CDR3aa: CSAHTDSNQPQHF

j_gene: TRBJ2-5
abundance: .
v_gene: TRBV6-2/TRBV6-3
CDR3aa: CASSYLRSSGGAQYF

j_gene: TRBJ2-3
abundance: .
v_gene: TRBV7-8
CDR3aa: CASSLAPTRAVPDTQYF

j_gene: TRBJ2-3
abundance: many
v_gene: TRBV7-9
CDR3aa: CASSPGTSGTDTQYF

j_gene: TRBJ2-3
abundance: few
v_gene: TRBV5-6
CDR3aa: CASSLSAARSLTDTQYF

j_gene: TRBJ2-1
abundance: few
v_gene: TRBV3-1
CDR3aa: CASSPAGASGSYYNEQFF

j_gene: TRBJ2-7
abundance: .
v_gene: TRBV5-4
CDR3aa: CASSQRRTGTYEQYF

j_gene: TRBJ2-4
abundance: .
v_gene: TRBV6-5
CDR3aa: CASSYGTAGNIQYF

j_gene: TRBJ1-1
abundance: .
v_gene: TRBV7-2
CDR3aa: CASSSAGDTEAFF

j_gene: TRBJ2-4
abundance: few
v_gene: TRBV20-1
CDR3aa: CSASRVAGGFLAKNIQYF

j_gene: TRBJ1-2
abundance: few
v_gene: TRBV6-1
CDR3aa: CASSSAAGTGYGYTF

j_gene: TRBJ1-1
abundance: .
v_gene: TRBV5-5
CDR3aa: CASSLRIGQGGEAFF

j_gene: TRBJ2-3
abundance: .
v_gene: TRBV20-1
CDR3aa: CSARGGGFTDTQYF

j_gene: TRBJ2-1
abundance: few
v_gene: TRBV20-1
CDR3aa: CSALGLAGSYNEQFF

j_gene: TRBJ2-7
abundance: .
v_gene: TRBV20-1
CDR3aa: CSARDGGGPYEQYF

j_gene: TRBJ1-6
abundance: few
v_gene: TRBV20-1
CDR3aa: CSARQGSSYNSPLHF

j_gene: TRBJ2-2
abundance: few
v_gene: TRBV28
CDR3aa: CASTSASANRPTGELFF